These 5 T cell receptor beta chains originate from one sample sequenced in a study of blood T cell repertoires in COVID-19. This table comes from immunoSEQ multiplex PCR, and its TCRdb copy is limited to in-frame clones, with some not included. The repertoire includes 15,000 to 20,000 clones, over 75% of them detected once, and 55% to 65% sits in the top ten. The sample taken for sequencing was peripheral blood. These TCRs come from an elderly man with acute or convalescent COVID-19.

DNA for the CDR3: TGTGCCAGCAGCTTGGCGTACAGTGGGCAAGAGACCCAGTACTTC. It specifies CASSLAYSGQETQYF. The V and J genes are TRBV5-8 and TRBJ2-5; D remains ambiguous. V was pared by 0 bases and J by 2 bases, with 11 bases between. Germline CDR1 is SGHTS and CDR2 is YDEGEE. The CDR3 has 15 amino acids.

This chain connects TRBV4-1 to TRBJ1-2; TRBD1 matches at 7 bases. Germline loops: CDR1 MGHRA, CDR2 YSYEKL. V was clipped by 4 bases and J by 3 bases; unmatched bases: 5. The CDR3 contains 14 residues. The CDR3 here is CASSRQQGYYGYTF. The CDR3 DNA reads as TGCGCCAGCAGCCGACAACAGGGGTACTATGGCTACACCTTC.

This chain connects TRBV5-4 to TRBJ2-1; 11 bases are shared with TRBD2. The CDR3 consists of 15 residues. CDR1 is SGHNT and CDR2 is YYREEE in the germline V gene (reference sequence). V lost 6 bases to trimming and J lost 5 bases; unmatched junction nucleotides: 7. The CDR3 region has the DNA TGTGCCAGCACCATAGCGGGGGGGCCGGACAATGAGCAGTTCTTC. Protein product: CASTIAGGPDNEQFF. The whole variable domain, filled in from reference TRBV5-4 and TRBJ2-1, reads ETGVTQSPTHLIKTRGQQVTLRCSSQSGHNTVSWYQQALGQGPQFIFQYYREEENGRGNFPPRFSGLQFPNYSSELNVNALELDDSALYLCASTIAGGPDNEQFFGPGTRLTVL.

This clone has only a few counts. V and J are TRBV3-1 (or the pseudogene TRBV3-2) and TRBJ2-5; 10 bases match TRBD2. The CDR3 consists of 17 residues. V trimming: 1 base; J trimming: 4 bases; junction bases outside the gene matches: 9. The germline V gene encodes CDR1 LGHDT and CDR2 YNNKEL (reference sequence). The DNA for the CDR3 is TGTGCCAGCAGCCAAGGGGTAGCGGGGGGTGGTGGAGAGACCCAGTACTTC. Translating it yields CASSQGVAGGGGETQYF.

This chain uses TRBV7-2 with TRBJ1-2, with TRBD1 as a possible D gene (5 bases). The V gene's germline CDR1 is SGHTA and CDR2 FQGNSA. The CDR3 has 14 residues. V was clipped by 0 bases and J by 6 bases, with 11 bases between them. The CDR3 nucleotides read TGTGCCAGCAGCTTAGCGGGGCCCCGCGATGGCTACACCTTC. Its protein product is CASSLAGPRDGYTF.